This TCR beta chain was captured by sequencing in a study of cytomegalovirus exposure and HLA in healthy donors. Overall study findings and caveats: Cytomegalovirus status, reportedly, was diagnosed with high specificity and sensitivity by the classifier. Cytomegalovirus association was assigned to about 150 TCR beta chains. An observed cluster of highly shared sequence variants was recorded as a likely sequencing artifact.

Germline lookup yields CDR1 MGHDK and CDR2 SYGVNS. Trimming removed 6 bases from V and 4 bases from J, with 18 bases in between. The CDR3 runs 15 residues. Both 60 Vbeta primers and 13 Jbeta primers went into the PCR. Sequencing used immunoSEQ multiplex PCR; TCRdb keeps in-frame clones, though not all of them. This sample has around 110,000 clones, with 9% to 10% found just once. As for this clone: Antigen unknown.

Source material: PBMCs. V gene TRBV25-1 combines with J gene TRBJ1-2; possible D gene TRBD1, 6 bases. This TCR derives from a man in his thirties or forties in good health and CMV-seronegative. The CDR3 protein is CASSRDTTSPYGYTF. The CDR3 DNA follows: TGTGCCAGCAGCCGGGACACGACAAGTCCCTATGGCTACACCTTC.